This passage covers 6 T cell receptor beta chains from one sample sequenced in a study of post-analysis software for immune sequencing data. Points from the study as a whole: Five TRBV segments, TRBV5-6, TRBV5-1 and TRBV20-1 among them, were found more frequent in patients than controls.

The authors incorporated unique molecular identifiers into the TCR beta cDNA libraries. TCRdb reprocessed the PCR reads with MiXCR, giving one entry per CDR3 protein. The table includes about 380,000 distinct CDR3 sequences, less than 35% detected once. What these receptors recognize is not known. Sequences were obtained from blood. These receptors all stem from a girl aged 5-17 years with multiple sclerosis.

A few counts support this clonotype. The chain carries TRBV6-2 or TRBV6-3 and TRBJ2-5; the D gene is possibly TRBD1 (6 bases). Germline values: CDR1 MNHEY, CDR2 SVGEGT. The CDR3 has 16 residues. The germline V and J ends were trimmed by 2 bases and 0 bases, with 13 bases remaining between them. The CDR3 nucleotides are TGTGCCAGCAGTTACACCGGGACACGGTACCAAGAGACCCAGTACTTC. This gives the protein CASSYTGTRYQETQYF.

This clonotype was counted ten times or more. The chain combines TRBV14 with TRBJ1-2; D remains ambiguous. V lost 0 bases and J 2 bases, leaving 4 bases between the germline ends. The V gene's germline CDR1 is SGHDN and CDR2 FVKESK. This CDR3 is 13 amino acids long. CDR3 protein: CASSQDMNYGYTF. In DNA form, the CDR3 reads TGTGCCAGCAGCCAAGATATGAACTATGGCTACACCTTC.

Many counts were recorded for this clonotype. V is TRBV10-3 and J is TRBJ2-5; the D is unclear. This CDR3 is 13 amino acids long. The germline V and J ends were trimmed by 0 bases and 2 bases, with 4 bases remaining between them. Germline-derived CDR1 and CDR2 are ENHRY and SYGVKD. The CDR3 nucleotides read TGTGCCATCAGTGAGTCCAGACAAGAGACCCAGTACTTC. This encodes CAISESRQETQYF.

The chain has TRBV10-2 and TRBJ2-7, with D possibly matching TRBD1 (6 bases). The CDR3 extends over 15 amino acids. Trimming cost V 5 bases and J 7 bases, with 21 bases left between them. Germline V CDR1 and CDR2: WSHSY, SAAADI. The CDR3 protein is CASSSTDSRLGEQYF. The CDR3 coding sequence is TGCGCCAGCAGTAGCACGGACAGCCGGCTTGGGGAGCAGTACTTC.

CDR3 bases: TGTGCCATCAGTGGGGCAGGGGCCTATGGCTACACCTTC. Translation gives CAISGAGAYGYTF. The J gene is TRBJ1-2, the V gene TRBV10-3; possible D gene TRBD1, 6 bases. CDR1 is ENHRY, CDR2 SYGVKD, per germline. CDR3 length: 13 residues. Trimming removed 4 bases from V and 4 bases from J, with 10 bases in between.

J is TRBJ1-1 and V is TRBV14, with 7 bases matching TRBD1. This CDR3 is 17 amino acids long. V shed 0 bases, J shed 6 bases, and the junction held 13 bases outside the gene matches. The germline V gene has CDR1 SGHDN and CDR2 FVKESK. CDR3 sequence reads: CASSQDYGQVPGAEAFF. CDR3 nucleotides: TGTGCCAGCAGCCAAGATTACGGACAGGTGCCGGGCGCTGAAGCTTTCTTT. The full variable domain, its missing parts supplied by reference TRBV14 and TRBJ1-1, is EAGVTQFPSHSVIEKGQTVTLRCDPISGHDNLYWYRRVMGKEIKFLLHFVKESKQDESGMPNNRFLAERTGGTYSTLKVQPAELEDSGVYFCASSQDYGQVPGAEAFFGQGTRLTVV.